Below are 26 T cell receptor beta chains sequenced from a single sample in a study of cytomegalovirus exposure and HLA in healthy donors. This PCR relied on a set of 60 Vbeta primers and 13 Jbeta primers. Profiled with immunoSEQ multiplex PCR; TCRdb holds only in-frame clones, not every one. The table has approximately 160,000 clones, approximately 79% seen once; the top ten hold about 0.66%. The specimen was PBMCs. These receptors all come from a male donor in good health and CMV-seronegative.

This chain links TRBV2 with TRBJ2-1, with TRBD1 identical over 8 bases. The CDR3 runs to 15 residues. V lost 2 bases, J lost 4 bases, and 4 bases stayed unmatched. Per the germline V gene, CDR1 is SNHLY and CDR2 is FYNNEI. The CDR3 sequence: CASSELGQVYNEQFF. In DNA form, the CDR3 reads TGTGCCAGCAGTGAATTGGGACAGGTGTACAATGAGCAGTTCTTC.

A single count supports this clone. The genes are TRBV5-1 and TRBJ2-1, with 13 bases lining up with TRBD2. Trimming removed 3 bases from V and 7 bases from J; junction bases left unmatched: 7. This CDR3 region has 16 residues. CDR1 and CDR2 from the germline V gene are SGHRS and YFSETQ. The CDR3 loop is CASSSTSGGVLNEQFF. CDR3 nucleotides: TGCGCCAGCAGCTCCACTAGCGGGGGGGTCCTAAATGAGCAGTTCTTC.

This clone was picked up one time. The chain is built from TRBV5-1 and TRBJ2-7, with 10 bases lining up with TRBD1. The CDR3 is made up of 14 amino acids. Germline CDR1 SGHRS, CDR2 YFSETQ. Trimming removed 4 bases from V and 7 bases from J; junction bases left unmatched: 8. CDR3 sequence (DNA): TGCGCCAGCAGCATAGGGACAGGGGTTGAGGAGCAGTACTTC. Amino acid sequence: CASSIGTGVEEQYF.

V and J are TRBV4-1 and TRBJ1-1; 12 bases agree with TRBD1. Trimming took 5 bases from V and 2 from J; bases not matched to a gene: 24. Germline CDR1 MGHRA, CDR2 YSYEKL. The CDR3 runs to 22 residues. This CDR3 is CASSSGTGGMSLFGGFNTEAFF. In DNA form, the CDR3 reads TGCGCCAGCAGCTCCGGGACAGGGGGCATGAGCTTGTTCGGCGGATTTAACACTGAAGCTTTCTTT.

The V call is TRBV4-1, the J call TRBJ2-7, with 9 bases aligning to TRBD1. The CDR3 spans 19 residues. Germline-derived CDR1 and CDR2 are MGHRA and YSYEKL. V shed 2 bases, J shed 1 base, and the junction held 15 bases outside the gene matches. DNA of the CDR3: TGCGCCAGCAGCCAACTCCCCGGAGGTTTGGGACAGGGATCCTACGAGCAGTACTTC. It encodes CASSQLPGGLGQGSYEQYF.

The chain couples TRBV19 to TRBJ2-1, with 9 bases fitting TRBD1. This CDR3 has 15 residues. The germline CDR1 and CDR2 sequences are LNHDA and SQIVND (reference sequence). Trimming took 3 bases from V and 5 from J; bases not matched to a gene: 5. The CDR3 sequence: CASSIGQGIDNEQFF. In DNA form, the CDR3 reads TGTGCCAGTAGTATCGGACAGGGGATCGACAATGAGCAGTTCTTC.

The chain uses TRBV27 and TRBJ2-1; D is uncertain. The V gene lost 3 bases and the J gene lost 3 bases, with 9 bases spanning the gap. Germline V lookup: CDR1 MNHEY, CDR2 SMNVEV (reference sequence). The CDR3 sequence is 14 residues long. CDR3 coding DNA: TGTGCCAGCAGTTTGCAAAACTTCTACAATGAGCAGTTCTTC. It translates to CASSLQNFYNEQFF.

This clone was picked up a small number of times. This rearrangement joins TRBV5-4 to TRBJ2-7; a weak D match, TRBD2 (6 bases). CDR3 length equals 15 residues. Germline V gene data show CDR1 as SGHNT and CDR2 as YYREEE (reference sequence). V dropped 1 base and J dropped 2 bases, with 13 bases sitting between them. CDR3 residues: CASSLKGGTPYEQYF. Here the CDR3 DNA reads TGTGCCAGCAGCTTGAAGGGCGGGACCCCCTACGAGCAGTACTTC.

The genes are TRBV19 and TRBJ1-1, with no clear D. Germline CDR1 LNHDA, CDR2 SQIVND (reference sequence). The length of the CDR3 is 13 residues. Trimming removed 5 bases from V and 0 bases from J, with 7 bases in between. CDR3 nucleotide sequence: TGTGCCAGTAGTTCGACATTGAACACTGAAGCTTTCTTT. Protein: CASSSTLNTEAFF. Variable domain in full (rest from reference TRBV19 and TRBJ1-1): DGGITQSPKYLFRKEGQNVTLSCEQNLNHDAMYWYRQDPGQGLRLIYYSQIVNDFQKGDIAEGYSVSREKKESFPLTVTSAQKNPTAFYLCASSSTLNTEAFFGQGTRLTVV.

The J gene is TRBJ2-7, the V gene TRBV27, with 7 bases identical to TRBD1. CDR3 length: 15 amino acids. Germline values: CDR1 MNHEY, CDR2 SMNVEV (reference sequence). Losses at the gene ends were 5 bases for V and 0 bases for J; bases not matched to a gene: 7. The CDR3 is CASSATGLGSYEQYF. CDR3 sequence (DNA): TGTGCCAGCAGTGCGACAGGGCTGGGCTCCTACGAGCAGTACTTC.

The chain links TRBV6-4 to TRBJ2-3; 9 bases are shared with TRBD2. CDR3 length: 17 residues. The germline V gene encodes CDR1 MRHNA and CDR2 SNTAGT. V trimming: 3 bases; J trimming: 5 bases; junction bases outside the gene matches: 12. DNA of the CDR3: TGTGCCAGCAGTGAAGGCGGGAGGCCTAGCGGGGAAGATACGCAGTATTTT. This codes for CASSEGGRPSGEDTQYF.

The V gene is TRBV27, the J gene TRBJ1-5, with 11 bases identical to TRBD1. CDR1 and CDR2 from the germline V gene are MNHEY and SMNVEV (reference sequence). J gave up 1 base and V 6 bases, and 8 bases lay outside the gene matches. CDR3 length: 17 residues. The CDR3 nucleotides read TGTGCCAGCAGCCCCGGGACAGGGGGTGTCAGCAATCAGCCCCAGCATTTT. This gives the protein CASSPGTGGVSNQPQHF.

The chain uses TRBV7-9 and TRBJ2-1; D might be TRBD2 (6 bases). Trimming pared 5 bases from V and 6 bases from J, leaving 17 bases between. The CDR3 consists of 15 residues. The germline V gene has CDR1 SEHNR and CDR2 FQNEAQ (reference sequence). The CDR3 protein is CASSPRGGLGNEQFF. The CDR3 DNA reads as TGTGCCAGCAGCCCTAGGGGAGGCCTGGGCAATGAGCAGTTCTTC.

This clone has just a few counts. The rearrangement links TRBV18 to TRBJ1-1; no clear D. CDR3 size: 12 residues. CDR1 KGHSH and CDR2 LQKENI come from the germline V gene. Trimming pared 3 bases from V and 1 base from J, leaving 3 bases between. The CDR3 loop reads CASSPWNTEAFF. DNA of the CDR3: TGTGCCAGCTCACCCTGGAACACTGAAGCTTTCTTT.

The chain links TRBV7-2 to TRBJ2-5; D unresolved. The germline CDR1 and CDR2 sequences are SGHTA and FQGNSA. V lost 4 bases and J 3 bases, leaving 12 bases between the germline ends. The CDR3 totals 14 residues. The CDR3 bases are TGTGCCAGCAGCTCCGCTACTTCTAAAGAGACCCAGTACTTC. Translating it yields CASSSATSKETQYF.

This chain joins TRBV4-2 and TRBJ2-5, with 7 bases identical to TRBD1. CDR3 size: 17 residues. Germline V lookup: CDR1 LGHNA, CDR2 YNFKEQ. The V gene end was trimmed by 3 bases and the J gene end by 1 base; junction bases not matched to a gene: 11. CDR3 sequence reads: CASSHWDRARLQETQYF. CDR3 bases: TGTGCCAGCAGCCATTGGGACAGAGCTAGACTCCAAGAGACCCAGTACTTC.

This chain connects TRBV18 to TRBJ2-2; 10 bases match TRBD1. The CDR3 spans 17 residues. V gave up 4 bases and J gave up 4 bases; unmatched junction bases: 9. Germline-derived CDR1 and CDR2 are KGHSH and LQKENI. CDR3 nucleotides: TGTGCCAGCTCACAGACCCCGGGACAGGGGATCACCGGGGAGCTGTTTTTT. This translates into CASSQTPGQGITGELFF.

The chain carries TRBV12-5 and TRBJ1-4, with D unresolved. Deletions cut 1 base from V and 8 bases from J, with 14 bases between. The CDR3 is made up of 15 amino acids. Germline V gene lookup returns CDR1 LGHNT and CDR2 FRNRAP. The CDR3 DNA reads TGTGCTAGTGGTTTGGAGTATTCTATGGAGGAAAAACTGTTTTTT. Protein: CASGLEYSMEEKLFF.

V is TRBV4-3 and J is TRBJ1-2; perhaps TRBD1 as D (6 bases). Trimming took off 0 bases at V and 3 bases at J, with 11 bases between the two ends. Germline CDR1 and CDR2: LGHNA and YSLEER. CDR3 length: 15 residues. The CDR3 here is CASSQDRRGHYGYTF. The CDR3 region has the DNA TGCGCCAGCAGCCAAGATCGCAGGGGACACTATGGCTACACCTTC.

The genes are TRBV30 and TRBJ1-2; D possibly corresponds to TRBD1 (6 bases). Germline CDR1 reads GTSNPN; CDR2 reads SVGIG (reference sequence). Trimming removed 5 bases at V and 6 bases at J, with 19 bases between. The CDR3 length is 14 residues. This chain's CDR3 is CAWEQGLGVDGYTF. The CDR3 bases are TGTGCCTGGGAACAGGGTTTAGGGGTAGATGGCTACACCTTC.

A few counts support this clone. This chain connects TRBV18 to TRBJ2-1, with 10 nucleotides matching TRBD2. With 3 bases clipped from V and 8 bases from J, the junction kept 4 bases outside the gene matches. Germline V lookup: CDR1 KGHSH, CDR2 LQKENI. This CDR3 comprises 14 residues. The CDR3 DNA reads TGTGCCAGCTCACCGACTAGCGGGTACTATGAGCAGTTCTTC. Translated: CASSPTSGYYEQFF.

The rearrangement joins TRBV6-1 to TRBJ1-1, with 7 bases that match TRBD1. The CDR3 extends over 15 amino acids. CDR1 MNHNS and CDR2 SASEGT come from the germline V gene. V shed 6 bases and J 0 bases; nucleotides not matched to a gene: 7. As DNA, the CDR3 is TGTGCCAGCAGCCGACCGACAGGGCTGAACACTGAAGCTTTCTTT. Protein: CASSRPTGLNTEAFF.

The chain recombines TRBV6-1 with TRBJ2-7, with 8 bases lining up with TRBD2. CDR1 and CDR2 (germline): MNHNS, SASEGT. The length of the CDR3 is 15 residues. With V trimmed by 8 bases and J by 5 bases, 14 bases remained unmatched. DNA of the CDR3: TGTGCCAGCTGGAGGCCAGGGACTAGTGGCAACGAGCAGTACTTC. It is translated as CASWRPGTSGNEQYF.

The chain combines TRBV7-2 with TRBJ2-7, with 10 bases fitting TRBD1. Germline lookup yields CDR1 SGHTA and CDR2 FQGNSA. CDR3 length: 14 amino acids. V gave up 5 bases and J gave up 4 bases; unmatched junction bases: 5. CDR3 sequence: CASSPGQGVYEQYF. CDR3 coding DNA: TGTGCCAGCAGCCCTGGACAGGGGGTATACGAGCAGTACTTC.

V usage is TRBV5-1 and J usage is TRBJ2-1, with 14 bases aligning to TRBD2. CDR1 and CDR2 (germline): SGHRS, YFSETQ. V trimming: 0 bases; J trimming: 7 bases; junction bases outside the gene matches: 3. This CDR3 spans 16 amino acids. The CDR3 region has the DNA TGCGCCAGCAGCTTGGATGGACTAGCGGGAGGTAATGAGCAGTTCTTC. Translating gives CASSLDGLAGGNEQFF.

The chain uses TRBV6-4 and TRBJ1-2; 7 bases agree with TRBD1. Germline V CDR1 and CDR2: MRHNA, SNTAGT. CDR3 length: 14 residues. With V trimmed by 2 bases and J by 4 bases, 4 bases remained unmatched. This chain's CDR3 is CASSDEGASYGYTF. The CDR3 DNA follows: TGTGCCAGCAGTGACGAGGGGGCGTCCTATGGCTACACCTTC.